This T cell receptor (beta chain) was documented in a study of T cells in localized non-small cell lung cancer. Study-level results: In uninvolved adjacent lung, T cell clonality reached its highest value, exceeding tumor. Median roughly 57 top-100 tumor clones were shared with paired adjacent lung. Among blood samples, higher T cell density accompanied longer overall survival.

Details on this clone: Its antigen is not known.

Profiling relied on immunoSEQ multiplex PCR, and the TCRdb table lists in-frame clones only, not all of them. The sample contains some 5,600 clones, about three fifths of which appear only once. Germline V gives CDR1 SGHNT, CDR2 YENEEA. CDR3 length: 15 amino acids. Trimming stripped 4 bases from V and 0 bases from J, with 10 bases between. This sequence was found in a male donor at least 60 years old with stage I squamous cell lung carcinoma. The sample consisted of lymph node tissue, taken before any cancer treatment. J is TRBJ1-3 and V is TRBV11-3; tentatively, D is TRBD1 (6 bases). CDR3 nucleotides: TGTGCCAGCAGCTGGGACAACCGCTCTGGAAACACCATATATTTT. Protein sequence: CASSWDNRSGNTIYF.